This paragraph reports one TCR beta chain. The data were produced by immunoSEQ multiplex PCR, yet TCRdb's version contains in-frame clones alone and is incomplete. The sample yields some 110,000 clones, 90% seen once. The entry originates in a study of T cell clones after liver transplantation. Germline assignment: CDR1 KGHSH and CDR2 LQKENI. V lost 3 bases, J lost 3 bases, and 16 bases lay in between. The CDR3 spans 16 residues. The TCR comes from a human patient who received a liver transplant. Part of the T cell pool may stem from the graft donor. The chain recombines TRBV18 with TRBJ2-3, with D uncertain. The sequences come from CD4+ T cells from blood, collected 12 months after liver transplant. The CDR3 DNA sequence: TGTGCCAGCTCACCCGTAAAGGCCCCCAAAACAGATACGCAGTATTTT. Amino acid sequence: CASSPVKAPKTDTQYF. Complete variable domain (other parts from reference TRBV18 and TRBJ2-3): NAGVMQNPRHLVRRRGQEARLRCSPMKGHSHVYWYRQLPEEGLKFMVYLQKENIIDESGMPKERFSAEFPKEGPSILRIQQVVRGDSAAYFCASSPVKAPKTDTQYFGPGTRLTVL.